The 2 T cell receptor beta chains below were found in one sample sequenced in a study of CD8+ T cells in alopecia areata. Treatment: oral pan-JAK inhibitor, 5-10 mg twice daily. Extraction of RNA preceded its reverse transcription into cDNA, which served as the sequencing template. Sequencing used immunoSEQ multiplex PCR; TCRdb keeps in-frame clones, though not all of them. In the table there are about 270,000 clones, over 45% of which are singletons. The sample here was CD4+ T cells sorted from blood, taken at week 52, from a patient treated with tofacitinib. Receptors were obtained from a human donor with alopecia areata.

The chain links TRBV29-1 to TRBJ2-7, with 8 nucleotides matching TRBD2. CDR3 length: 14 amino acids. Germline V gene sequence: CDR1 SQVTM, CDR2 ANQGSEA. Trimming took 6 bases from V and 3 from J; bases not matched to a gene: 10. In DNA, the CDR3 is TGCAGCGTGAACGGGGGGGACATGGGCTACGAGCAGTACTTC. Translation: CSVNGGDMGYEQYF.

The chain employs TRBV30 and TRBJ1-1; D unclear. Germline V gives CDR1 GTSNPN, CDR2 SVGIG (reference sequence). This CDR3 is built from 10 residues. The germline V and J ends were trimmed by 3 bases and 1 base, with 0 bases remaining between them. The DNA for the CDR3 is TGTGCCTGGAGGAACACTGAAGCTTTCTTT. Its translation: CAWRNTEAFF.